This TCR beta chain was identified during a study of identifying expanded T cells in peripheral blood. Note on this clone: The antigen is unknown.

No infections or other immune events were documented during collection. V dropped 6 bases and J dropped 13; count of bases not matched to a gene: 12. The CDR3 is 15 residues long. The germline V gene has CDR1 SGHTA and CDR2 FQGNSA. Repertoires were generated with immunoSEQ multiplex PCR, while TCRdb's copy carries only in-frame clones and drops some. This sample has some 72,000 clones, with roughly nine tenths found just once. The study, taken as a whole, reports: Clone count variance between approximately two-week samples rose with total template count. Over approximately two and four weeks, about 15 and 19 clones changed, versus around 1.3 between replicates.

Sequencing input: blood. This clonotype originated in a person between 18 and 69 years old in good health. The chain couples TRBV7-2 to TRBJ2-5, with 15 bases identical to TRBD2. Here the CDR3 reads CASSPPGLAGGVGYF. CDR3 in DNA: TGTGCCAGCAGTCCCCCGGGACTAGCGGGGGGTGTAGGGTACTTC.